This TCR beta chain was identified during a study of T cells in Graves' hyperthyroidism and ophthalmopathy. Trimming took off 5 bases at V and 3 bases at J, with 16 bases between the two ends. Germline V gene sequence: CDR1 SGDLS, CDR2 YYNGEE. The CDR3 contains 15 residues. RNA transcripts yielded amplified TCR beta CDR3 regions. The HTBI set primed first-round TCR CDR3 RT-PCR. TCRdb re-called the multiplex PCR reads through MiXCR, storing one row per CDR3 protein. The data show 400,000 to 600,000 distinct CDR3 sequences, around 21% seen once. Only a few counts were recorded for this clonotype. The TCR comes from a man aged 18 to 35 with Graves' hyperthyroidism. The sample taken for sequencing was blood. The V call is TRBV9, the J call TRBJ2-3; unclear D gene. CDR3: CASSKGPHGTDTQYF. The CDR3 DNA is TGTGCCAGCAGTAAGGGCCCCCACGGAACAGATACGCAGTATTTT.